This record looks at one T cell receptor (beta chain) sequence and its context. Looked up from germline, CDR1 is MNHEY and CDR2 is SVGEGT. V was pared by 2 bases and J by 0 bases, with 5 bases between. There are 14 residues in the CDR3. The RNA input was roughly 0.5 to 1 ug, and it was reverse transcribed with random hexamers. It was immunoSEQ multiplex PCR that amplified TCR beta CDR3 across 54 Vbeta and 13 Jbeta. TCRdb re-analysed the immunoSEQ multiplex PCR reads in MiXCR, keeping a single row per CDR3 protein. The profile shows about 80,000 distinct CDR3 sequences, 90% to 95% of them singletons. This sample was taken from a study of CD8 T cells in Susac syndrome. Both CD4+ and CD8+ T cells were negatively isolated, and TEMRA cells underwent FACS enrichment.

This TCR was sampled from a human donor in good health. The chain carries TRBV6-2 or TRBV6-3 and TRBJ1-5; D is ambiguous. Sequencing input: CD8+ T cells from PBMCs. The CDR3: CASSYGISNQPQHF. The DNA for the CDR3 is TGTGCCAGCAGTTACGGGATTAGCAATCAGCCCCAGCATTTT.